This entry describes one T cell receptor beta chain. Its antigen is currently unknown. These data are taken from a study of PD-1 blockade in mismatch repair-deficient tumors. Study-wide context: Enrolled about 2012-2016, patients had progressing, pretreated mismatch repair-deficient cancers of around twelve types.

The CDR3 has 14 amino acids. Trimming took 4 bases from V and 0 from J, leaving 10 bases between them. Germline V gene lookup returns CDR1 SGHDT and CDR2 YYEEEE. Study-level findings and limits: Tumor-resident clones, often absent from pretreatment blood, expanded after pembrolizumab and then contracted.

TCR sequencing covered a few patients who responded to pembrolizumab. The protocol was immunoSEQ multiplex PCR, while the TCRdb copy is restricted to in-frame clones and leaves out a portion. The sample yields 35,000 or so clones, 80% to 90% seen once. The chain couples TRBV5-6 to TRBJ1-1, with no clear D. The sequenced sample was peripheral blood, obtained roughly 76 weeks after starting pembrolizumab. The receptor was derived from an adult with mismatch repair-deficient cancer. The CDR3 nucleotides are TGTGCCAGCAGCCGCCAAGGCCTGAACACTGAAGCTTTCTTT. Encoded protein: CASSRQGLNTEAFF.